Listed below are T cell receptor beta chains from one sample, sequenced in a study of shared clonotypes between healthy human individuals. TCRdb's table, derived via immunoSEQ multiplex PCR, lists solely in-frame clones and lacks some. The sample lists around 1,900,000 clones; just under 95% were seen once. The sample was naive CD8+ T cells from PBMCs. The receptors were gathered from a man aged 18-30 years in good health. Some clones in this sample may be carry-over from other donors' samples. The CDR3 runs from the conserved cysteine through the conserved F or W. D genes are given only for firm matches. A row's size may be missing; if present it is once, few, many or a size class.

>.|.|TRBV11-2|TRBJ1-2
TGTGCCAGCAGCTCAACTAACTATGGCTACACCTTC
CASSSTNYGYTF
>.|.|TRBV10-3|TRBJ2-3
TGTGCCATCAGAGGACGGGTTCCGACAGATACGCAGTATTTT
CAIRGRVPTDTQYF
>.|.|TRBV15|TRBJ1-1
TGTGCCACCAGCAGACTCTTTTCCATGAACACTGAAGCTTTCTTT
CATSRLFSMNTEAFF
>.|.|TRBV7-9|TRBJ2-7
TGTGCCAGCAGCGGGACGCCTGGTAGGGAGCAGTACTTC
CASSGTPGREQYF
>.|TRBD2|TRBV7-9|TRBJ2-5
TGTGCCAGCAGCTTACGACTAGCGGGAGGGGGGGAGACCCAGTACTTC
CASSLRLAGGGETQYF
>.|TRBD1|TRBV9|TRBJ1-2
TGTGCCAGCAGCCCAACCGGGACAGGGCGAGATGGCTACACCTTC
CASSPTGTGRDGYTF
>once|.|TRBV9|TRBJ2-7
TGTGCCAGCAGCGTAGCACAGGGCACGTACGAGCAGTACTTC
CASSVAQGTYEQYF
>.|TRBD2|TRBV27|TRBJ2-1
TGTGCCAGCAGCCGGGAGGATGAGCAGTTCTTC
CASSREDEQFF
>.|.|TRBV2|TRBJ2-3
TGTGCCAGCAGTGAAGGACGGTACAGCACAGATACGCAGTATTTT
CASSEGRYSTDTQYF
>.|.|TRBV7-2|TRBJ2-1
TGTGCCAGCAGCTTAGCGGGAGGAGGGGAGCAGTTCTTC
CASSLAGGGEQFF
>.|TRBD2|TRBV9|TRBJ2-1
TGTGCCAGCAGCGTAGAAGGGACTAGCGGCAATGAGCAGTTCTTC
CASSVEGTSGNEQFF
>.|.|TRBV5-1|TRBJ1-2
TGCGCCAGCACCCCGGACATTAACCCAAATGGCTACACCTTC
CASTPDINPNGYTF
>.|TRBD2|TRBV28|TRBJ2-7
TGTGCCAGCAGTTTCTCACTTTCGACGGATAGCGGGAGTAAACCCTACGAGCAGTACTTC
CASSFSLSTDSGSKPYEQYF
>.|.|TRBV14|TRBJ2-1
TGTGCCAGCAGCCTGGGTGGCTTGGCGGTCGAGCAGTTCTTC
CASSLGGLAVEQFF
>.|.|TRBV10-2|TRBJ2-7
TGCGCCAGCAGGTCCAGGGCAGCCTACGAGCAGTACTTC
CASRSRAAYEQYF
>.|.|TRBV27|TRBJ1-1
TGTGCCAGCAGTCCCCTCAGCGGAATGAACACTGAAGCTTTCTTT
CASSPLSGMNTEAFF
>.|.|TRBV27|TRBJ1-2
TGTGCCAGCAGTTTATCCAGGGACTATGGCTACACCTTC
CASSLSRDYGYTF
>.|TRBD2|TRBV27|TRBJ2-5
TGTGCCAGCAGTGAGCAGTGGGAGGGCCCATTTCAAGAGACCCAGTACTTC
CASSEQWEGPFQETQYF
>.|.|TRBV11-1|TRBJ2-7
TGTGCCAGCAGCCCACTCGGGTCGGCGCAGTACTTC
CASSPLGSAQYF
>.|.|TRBV10-3|TRBJ2-3
TGTGCCATCAGTGATGCCGGGGCTCGGGAGTATTTT
CAISDAGAREYF
>once|.|TRBV7-9|TRBJ2-2
TGTGCCAGCACCATCCAGGCCTCCGGGGAGCTGTTTTTT
CASTIQASGELFF
>.|.|TRBV6-5|TRBJ1-2
TGTGCCAGCAGTTACTCTGAAGGGGTGTACGGCTACACCTTC
CASSYSEGVYGYTF
>once|TRBD2|TRBV27|TRBJ2-1
TGTGCCAGCCGCGGACTAGCGGGAGTCGGAGAGCAGTTCTTC
CASRGLAGVGEQFF
>.|TRBD1|TRBV27|TRBJ2-1
TGTGCCAGCAGCGACAGGGGCTCCTACAATGAGCAGTTCTTC
CASSDRGSYNEQFF
>.|TRBD2|TRBV7-2|TRBJ2-7
TGTGCCAGCAGCTGGACTAGCGGCTCGAGGGAGCAGTACTTC
CASSWTSGSREQYF
>.|.|TRBV20-1|TRBJ2-5
TGCAGTGCTACAATGGAGACCCAGTACTTC
CSATMETQYF
>.|TRBD2|TRBV6-1|TRBJ2-5
TGTGCCAGCAGTGACTTCCCCGGGACTAGCGGCGTCCGGGACCAGTACTTC
CASSDFPGTSGVRDQYF
>once|.|TRBV7-2|TRBJ2-3
TGTGCCAGCAGCTTAGGGGATACAGATTTGGATACGCAGTATTTT
CASSLGDTDLDTQYF
>once|.|TRBV4-3|TRBJ1-5
TGCGCCAGCAGCCAAGATAGAAGGAGGAATAGCAATCAGCCCCAGCATTTT
CASSQDRRRNSNQPQHF
>.|.|TRBV30|TRBJ2-3
TGTGCCTGGAGTCTGGGAACAGATACGCAGTATTTT
CAWSLGTDTQYF
>.|.|TRBV7-9|TRBJ2-7
TGTGCCAGCAGCTTACACCGGGACACCGCAAATTTC
CASSLHRDTANF
>.|.|TRBV7-9|TRBJ2-7
TGTGCCAGCAGCTTAAATCGTTTTGAGCAGTACTTC
CASSLNRFEQYF